One sample yielded the 15 T cell receptor beta chains listed below, sequenced in a study of blood T cell repertoires in COVID-19. Only in-frame clones appear in the TCRdb table, and some are missing; sequencing was by immunoSEQ multiplex PCR. The sample carries more than 95,000 clones, approximately 74% recorded once. Sequencing input: peripheral blood. These receptors all stem from a man older than 75 with COVID-19, enrolled during active disease.

CDR3 region: CASSLVLAGGKDTQYF. CDR3 in DNA: TGTGCCAGCAGCTTAGTTCTAGCGGGAGGGAAAGATACGCAGTATTTT. The genes are TRBV7-3 and TRBJ2-3, with 12 bases identical to TRBD2. The CDR3 covers 16 residues. V lost 2 bases, J lost 5 bases, and 5 bases stayed unmatched. Germline loops: CDR1 SGHTA, CDR2 FQGTGA.

V and J are TRBV7-9 and TRBJ1-5; D is undetermined. Germline lookup yields CDR1 SEHNR and CDR2 FQNEAQ (reference sequence). V was shortened by 5 bases and J by 6 bases, with 8 bases between the two germline ends. The CDR3 is made up of 12 amino acids. The CDR3 sequence: CASSVDIQPQHF. CDR3 nucleotides: TGTGCCAGCAGCGTCGACATTCAGCCCCAGCATTTT.

This rearrangement joins TRBV29-1 to TRBJ1-1, with 7 bases that match TRBD1. CDR1 and CDR2 from the germline V gene are SQVTM and ANQGSEA. The CDR3 contains 13 residues. After removal of 7 bases from V and 4 bases from J, the junction contained 9 bases not matched to a gene. CDR3 coding DNA: TGCAGCGCAGGATCAGGGGGGCGCACTGAAGCTTTCTTT. This sequence encodes CSAGSGGRTEAFF. The complete variable domain, with remaining parts taken from reference TRBV29-1 and TRBJ1-1, reads SAVISQKPSRDICQRGTSLTIQCQVDSQVTMMFWYRQQPGQSLTLIATANQGSEATYESGFVIDKFPISRPNLTFSTLTVSNMSPEDSSIYLCSAGSGGRTEAFFGQGTRLTVV.

This rearrangement joins TRBV30 to TRBJ2-4, with TRBD2 matching over 8 bases. The CDR3 runs 16 residues. Looked up from germline, CDR1 is GTSNPN and CDR2 is SVGIG (reference sequence). Trimming took 2 bases from V and 8 from J; bases not matched to a gene: 14. The CDR3 sequence: CAWSPTRTSSGDIQYF. The DNA for the CDR3 is TGTGCCTGGAGTCCCACCCGGACTAGCTCGGGGGACATTCAGTACTTC.

CDR3 sequence: CAAGEVAKNIQYF. The CDR3 coding sequence is TGTGCTGCAGGTGAAGTAGCCAAAAACATTCAGTACTTC. This sequence joins TRBV6-5 and TRBJ2-4, with D hard to call. In germline, CDR1 is MNHEY, CDR2 SVGAGI. The CDR3 consists of 13 residues.

This clone was seen a handful of times. The rearrangement joins TRBV6-6 to TRBJ1-3; D uncertain. Per the germline V gene, CDR1 is MNHNY and CDR2 is SVGAGI (reference sequence). V was pared by 2 bases and J by 0 bases, with 8 bases between. CDR3 length equals 15 residues. The CDR3 loop reads CASSYVQSSGNTIYF. CDR3 DNA: TGTGCCAGCAGTTACGTTCAGTCCTCTGGAAACACCATATATTTT.

V and J are TRBV5-4 and TRBJ2-5; TRBD2 matches 13 bases. V shed 3 bases and J 5 bases; nucleotides not matched to a gene: 4. The CDR3 length is 15 residues. Germline-derived CDR1 and CDR2 are SGHNT and YYREEE (reference sequence). The DNA for the CDR3 is TGTGCCAGCAGCTCAAAGACTAGCGGGAGGGAGACCCAGTACTTC. Translating it yields CASSSKTSGRETQYF.

V gene TRBV6-5 combines with J gene TRBJ1-2, with D perhaps matching TRBD1 (5 bases). The germline V gene encodes CDR1 MNHEY and CDR2 SVGAGI. V was cut by 7 bases and J by 4 bases, with 13 bases left in between. The CDR3 totals 13 residues. The CDR3 reads CASTYGGSYGYTF. CDR3 in DNA: TGTGCCAGCACCTACGGGGGGTCCTATGGCTACACCTTC.

A few counts support this clone. This chain connects TRBV7-9 to TRBJ2-5; unclear D gene. This CDR3 has 13 residues. V was clipped by 3 bases and J by 1 base, with 6 bases between them. Germline V gene sequence: CDR1 SEHNR, CDR2 FQNEAQ (reference sequence). The CDR3 is CASSLNSQETQYF. For the CDR3, the DNA is TGTGCCAGCAGCTTGAACAGCCAAGAGACCCAGTACTTC.

V and J are TRBV7-9 and TRBJ2-3, with D perhaps matching TRBD2 (5 bases). CDR3 length: 17 residues. Between the trimmed V and J ends, which lost 3 bases and 3 bases, there was a span of 19 bases. Germline lookup yields CDR1 SEHNR and CDR2 FQNEAQ (reference sequence). CDR3 amino acids: CASSLLAPPSATDTQYF. The CDR3, as DNA: TGTGCCAGCAGCTTGCTAGCTCCGCCATCGGCGACAGATACGCAGTATTTT.

V gene TRBV19 combines with J gene TRBJ1-4; maybe TRBD1 (6 bases). Trimming shortened V by 1 base and J by 7 bases, and 16 bases separated the two germline ends. CDR3 length equals 16 residues. Germline V gives CDR1 LNHDA, CDR2 SQIVND (reference sequence). In nucleotides, the CDR3 is TGTGCCAGTAGTATAGCTGGTGCAGGGGAGAGTGAAAAACTGTTTTTT. Residues: CASSIAGAGESEKLFF.

The rearrangement joins TRBV19 to TRBJ2-1; TRBD2 matches 10 bases. Per the germline V gene, CDR1 is LNHDA and CDR2 is SQIVND (reference sequence). There are 15 residues in the CDR3. The V and J ends lost 2 bases and 5 bases, in that order; junction bases with no gene match: 3. The CDR3 region has the DNA TGTGCCAGTAGTATAACGGGACTAGCGAACAATGAGCAGTTCTTC. The encoded protein is CASSITGLANNEQFF.

This chain uses TRBV6-5 with TRBJ2-7, with 9 bases matching TRBD2. CDR1 and CDR2 (germline): MNHEY, SVGAGI. There are 15 residues in the CDR3. V lost 6 bases, J lost 1 base, and 7 bases stayed unmatched. Here the CDR3 reads CASRRYSGGSYEQYF. In DNA form, the CDR3 reads TGTGCCAGCAGGCGTTATAGCGGGGGATCCTACGAGCAGTACTTC.

The rearrangement uses TRBV5-6 and TRBJ2-7; 14 bases align to TRBD2. The CDR3 totals 16 residues. The germline CDR1 and CDR2 sequences are SGHDT and YYEEEE. Trimming took 4 bases from V and 2 from J; bases not matched to a gene: 5. The chain's CDR3 is CASSRRTSGRTYEQYF. DNA of the CDR3: TGTGCCAGCAGCCGTCGGACTAGCGGGAGGACCTACGAGCAGTACTTC.

This chain links TRBV7-6 with TRBJ1-1; no reliable D call. Trimming shortened V by 5 bases and J by 1 base, and 8 bases separated the two germline ends. The germline CDR1 and CDR2 sequences are SGHVS and FNYEAQ. The length of the CDR3 is 13 residues. The CDR3 is CASSRLWNTEAFF. Here the CDR3 DNA reads TGTGCCAGCAGCCGTTTGTGGAACACTGAAGCTTTCTTT.